This T cell receptor (beta chain) was identified during a study of shared clonotypes between healthy human individuals. Overall study context: Each donor's CD8 memory used one plate, CD8 naive two, each CD4 subset three.

Study results and limitations: Naive subsets tended to show greater estimated richness than memory subsets.

The CDR3 length is 16 residues. J was trimmed by 4 bases and V by 1 base; bases with no gene match: 3. From germline, CDR1 is SEHNR and CDR2 FQNEAQ (reference sequence). Worth noting for this clone: Antigen: not known.

TCRdb's copy holds only in-frame clones and misses some; the assay was immunoSEQ multiplex PCR. Altogether some 2,400,000 clones are present, nearly 97% being singletons, with the ten largest covering roughly 0.13%. This TCR came from a man between 18 and 29 years old in good health. Material: naive CD4+ T cells sorted from blood. The subset here: CD45RA+ positively selected. The chain joins TRBV7-9 to TRBJ2-3; 12 bases map to TRBD2. The CDR3 nucleotides are TGTGCCAGCAGCTTAGTACTAGCGGGGGGCGCAGATACGCAGTATTTT. It yields the protein CASSLVLAGGADTQYF.